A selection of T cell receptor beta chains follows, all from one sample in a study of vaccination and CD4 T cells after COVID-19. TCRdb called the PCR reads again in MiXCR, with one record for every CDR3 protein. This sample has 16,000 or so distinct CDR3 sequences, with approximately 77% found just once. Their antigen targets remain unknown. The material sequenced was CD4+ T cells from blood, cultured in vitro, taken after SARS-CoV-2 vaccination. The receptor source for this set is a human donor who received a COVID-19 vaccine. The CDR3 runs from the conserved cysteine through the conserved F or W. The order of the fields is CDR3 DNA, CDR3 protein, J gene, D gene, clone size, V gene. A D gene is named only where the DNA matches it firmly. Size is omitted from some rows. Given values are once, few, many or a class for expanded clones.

CDR3nt: TGTGCCAGCAGTGGGGGGACAGGTACTAGCACAGATACGCAGTATTTT
CDR3aa: CASSGGTGTSTDTQYF
j_gene: TRBJ2-3
d_gene: TRBD1
abundance: once
v_gene: TRBV27

CDR3nt: TGTGCCAGCAGCCACAGGGGGCAAGCTTTCTTT
CDR3aa: CASSHRGQAFF
j_gene: TRBJ1-1
d_gene: TRBD1
abundance: medium-sized
v_gene: TRBV12-3/TRBV12-4

CDR3nt: TGTGCCACCAGCAGAGACAGGGTGGATGAAAAACTGTTTTTT
CDR3aa: CATSRDRVDEKLFF
j_gene: TRBJ1-4
d_gene: .
abundance: .
v_gene: TRBV15

CDR3nt: TGCAGTGCCCCTCAGTGGAACTATGGCTACACCTTC
CDR3aa: CSAPQWNYGYTF
j_gene: TRBJ1-2
d_gene: .
abundance: .
v_gene: TRBV20-1

CDR3nt: TGTGCCACCAGCAGAGAGGCTGCCAGCTCCTATAATTCACCCCTCCACTTT
CDR3aa: CATSREAASSYNSPLHF
j_gene: TRBJ1-6
d_gene: .
abundance: .
v_gene: TRBV15

CDR3nt: TGCAGTGCGCCACTAGCGGGGAAGGAGACCCAGTACTTC
CDR3aa: CSAPLAGKETQYF
j_gene: TRBJ2-5
d_gene: TRBD2
abundance: .
v_gene: TRBV20-1

CDR3nt: TGTGCCAGCAGTCCCAGGGTTCAAGAGACCCAGTACTTC
CDR3aa: CASSPRVQETQYF
j_gene: TRBJ2-5
d_gene: .
abundance: .
v_gene: TRBV12-3/TRBV12-4

CDR3nt: TGTGCCAGCAGTGATCGGCAGGGAGTACGGAACACCATATATTTT
CDR3aa: CASSDRQGVRNTIYF
j_gene: TRBJ1-3
d_gene: .
abundance: .
v_gene: TRBV6-1

CDR3nt: TGCAGTGCTAGAGTCGGCGGGATCTATGGCTACACCTTC
CDR3aa: CSARVGGIYGYTF
j_gene: TRBJ1-2
d_gene: .
abundance: .
v_gene: TRBV20-1

CDR3nt: TGTGCCACCAGTGTATCGCAGGGGGATCAAAACATTCAGTACTTC
CDR3aa: CATSVSQGDQNIQYF
j_gene: TRBJ2-4
d_gene: TRBD1
abundance: .
v_gene: TRBV24-1

CDR3nt: TGTGCCAGCAGCCCCGGAGTGGCAGAAGAAAGTTCACCCCTCCACTTT
CDR3aa: CASSPGVAEESSPLHF
j_gene: TRBJ1-6
d_gene: .
abundance: .
v_gene: TRBV27

CDR3nt: TGTGCCAGCTTCGGACAGTTCAATCAGCCCCAGCATTTT
CDR3aa: CASFGQFNQPQHF
j_gene: TRBJ1-5
d_gene: .
abundance: .
v_gene: TRBV6-1

CDR3nt: TGTGCCAGCAGCCCCGGGACAGGTGGTAATTCACCCCTCCACTTT
CDR3aa: CASSPGTGGNSPLHF
j_gene: TRBJ1-6
d_gene: TRBD1
abundance: once
v_gene: TRBV7-2

CDR3nt: TGTGCCAGCAGTTACTCAACCCTTTATAGTAGCGGGGCAAACCCAGAAGAGACCCAGTACTTC
CDR3aa: CASSYSTLYSSGANPEETQYF
j_gene: TRBJ2-5
d_gene: TRBD2
abundance: .
v_gene: TRBV6-2/TRBV6-3

CDR3nt: TGTGCCAGCACCGAACGACGGGGCAGCTCCTATAATTCACCCCTCCACTTT
CDR3aa: CASTERRGSSYNSPLHF
j_gene: TRBJ1-6
d_gene: .
abundance: .
v_gene: TRBV27

CDR3nt: TGTGCCAGCAGCCCTGGGACAGTCTCTGGAAACACCATATATTTT
CDR3aa: CASSPGTVSGNTIYF
j_gene: TRBJ1-3
d_gene: TRBD1
abundance: .
v_gene: TRBV7-9

CDR3nt: TGTGCCAGCAGTGACTCCGCCGCTGGACAGGGCTTCGGTCAGCCCCAGCATTTT
CDR3aa: CASSDSAAGQGFGQPQHF
j_gene: TRBJ1-5
d_gene: TRBD1
abundance: .
v_gene: TRBV2

CDR3nt: TGTGCCAGCAGTTCCGGGATGTCGAAGGGCTACACCTTC
CDR3aa: CASSSGMSKGYTF
j_gene: TRBJ1-2
d_gene: .
abundance: .
v_gene: TRBV6-5

CDR3nt: TGCAGTCCCCGGCATGTCCCAGATACGCAGTATTTT
CDR3aa: CSPRHVPDTQYF
j_gene: TRBJ2-3
d_gene: .
abundance: few
v_gene: TRBV20-1

CDR3nt: TGTGCCAGCAGCTTATGGACAGGATACTCCTATAATTCACCCCTCCACTTT
CDR3aa: CASSLWTGYSYNSPLHF
j_gene: TRBJ1-6
d_gene: TRBD1
abundance: once
v_gene: TRBV5-3

CDR3nt: TGTGCCACCAGTGCCGCTGACAGGGGATACAATGAGCAGTTCTTC
CDR3aa: CATSAADRGYNEQFF
j_gene: TRBJ2-1
d_gene: TRBD1
abundance: .
v_gene: TRBV24-1

CDR3nt: TGCAGTGCTATGGTACTAGCGGGGGGCGAGCAGTACTTC
CDR3aa: CSAMVLAGGEQYF
j_gene: TRBJ2-7
d_gene: TRBD2
abundance: .
v_gene: TRBV20-1

CDR3nt: TGTGCCAGCAGCCGTATGGAGGGACGCACTGAAGCTTTCTTT
CDR3aa: CASSRMEGRTEAFF
j_gene: TRBJ1-1
d_gene: .
abundance: .
v_gene: TRBV5-4

CDR3nt: TGTGCCAGTAGTTCGCGGCAGGGGGCTGCGGGCTACACCTTC
CDR3aa: CASSSRQGAAGYTF
j_gene: TRBJ1-2
d_gene: TRBD1
abundance: once
v_gene: TRBV19

CDR3nt: TGTGCCAGTAGTATCAACAGCTATGGCTACACCTTC
CDR3aa: CASSINSYGYTF
j_gene: TRBJ1-2
d_gene: .
abundance: .
v_gene: TRBV19

CDR3nt: TGTGCCAGTAGTCATGCCAGGGGTAGAGATGAAAAACTGTTTTTT
CDR3aa: CASSHARGRDEKLFF
j_gene: TRBJ1-4
d_gene: .
abundance: .
v_gene: TRBV19

CDR3nt: TGCGCCAGCAGTGAGGGGCCAGCGGGGGGTAAAAACATTCAGTACTTC
CDR3aa: CASSEGPAGGKNIQYF
j_gene: TRBJ2-4
d_gene: TRBD2
abundance: .
v_gene: TRBV10-1

CDR3nt: TGTGCCAGTAGTACACTTTCCGGGACCGGGAGGATGAACACTGAAGCTTTCTTT
CDR3aa: CASSTLSGTGRMNTEAFF
j_gene: TRBJ1-1
d_gene: .
abundance: .
v_gene: TRBV19

CDR3nt: TGTGCCAGCAGCACATCAGGGGGAGAGACCCAGTACTTC
CDR3aa: CASSTSGGETQYF
j_gene: TRBJ2-5
d_gene: TRBD1
abundance: .
v_gene: TRBV7-2

CDR3nt: TGCAGTGCGAACAGGGGTGGGAACACTGAAGCTTTCTTT
CDR3aa: CSANRGGNTEAFF
j_gene: TRBJ1-1
d_gene: TRBD1
abundance: few
v_gene: TRBV20-1

CDR3nt: TGTGCCAGCTCACCACCGGCTGGGGCCAACGTCCTGACTTTC
CDR3aa: CASSPPAGANVLTF
j_gene: TRBJ2-6
d_gene: .
abundance: .
v_gene: TRBV18

CDR3nt: TGTGCCAGCAGTCTCGTCAGAGAGACCCAGTACTTC
CDR3aa: CASSLVRETQYF
j_gene: TRBJ2-5
d_gene: .
abundance: .
v_gene: TRBV7-2

CDR3nt: TGTGCCACCAGCAGAGATAAGGCAGCCTACGAGCAGTACTTC
CDR3aa: CATSRDKAAYEQYF
j_gene: TRBJ2-7
d_gene: .
abundance: .
v_gene: TRBV15

CDR3nt: TGTGCCATCCGGGCAGGGGCAGAGACCCAGTACTTC
CDR3aa: CAIRAGAETQYF
j_gene: TRBJ2-5
d_gene: .
abundance: .
v_gene: TRBV10-3

CDR3nt: TGTGCCAGCAGTTTAATGGGGGGCCCATACAATGAGCAGTTCTTC
CDR3aa: CASSLMGGPYNEQFF
j_gene: TRBJ2-1
d_gene: .
abundance: few
v_gene: TRBV27

CDR3nt: TGTGCCAGCAGCTTAGGGACAGGCTCCTCTTATCACATATATTTT
CDR3aa: CASSLGTGSSYHIYF
j_gene: TRBJ1-3
d_gene: TRBD1
abundance: .
v_gene: TRBV7-9